The 29 T cell receptor beta chains below all came from one sample that was sequenced in a study of blood T cell repertoires in COVID-19. Data came from immunoSEQ multiplex PCR; TCRdb stores just in-frame clones and leaves some out. The sample lists 200,000 or so clones, approximately 90% occurring once. Sequences were obtained from PBMCs or T cells enriched from blood (not recorded which). These receptors originate from a woman aged 40 to 49 with acute COVID-19.

The rearrangement uses TRBV5-1 and TRBJ2-3; 8 bases line up with TRBD1. Germline V gene data show CDR1 as SGHRS and CDR2 as YFSETQ. V lost 1 base to trimming and J lost 5 bases; unmatched junction nucleotides: 3. The CDR3 has 14 amino acids. CDR3 bases: TGCGCCAGCAGCTTGTCAGGGGGCAGAGATACGCAGTATTTT. Residues: CASSLSGGRDTQYF.

This clone turned up a few times. The chain is built from TRBV28 and TRBJ1-6; possible D gene TRBD1, 5 bases. The CDR3 length is 11 residues. The germline CDR1 and CDR2 sequences are MDHEN and SYDVKM. V was shortened by 3 bases and J by 15 bases, with 9 bases between the two germline ends. CDR3 sequence (DNA): TGTGCCAGCAGTTTCAACAGGCTCCTCCACTTT. Translating gives CASSFNRLLHF.

This clone was detected a few times. The genes are TRBV7-9 and TRBJ2-7; TRBD1 might be the D (7 bases). The CDR3 contains 15 residues. Trimming shortened V by 0 bases and J by 5 bases, and 14 bases separated the two germline ends. Looked up from germline, CDR1 is SEHNR and CDR2 is FQNEAQ (reference sequence). CDR3 region: CASSLAEGQFDEQYF. The CDR3 DNA sequence: TGTGCCAGCAGCTTAGCGGAGGGACAGTTCGACGAGCAGTACTTC. The whole variable domain, filled in from reference TRBV7-9 and TRBJ2-7, reads DTGVSQNPRHKITKRGQNVTFRCDPISEHNRLYWYRQTLGQGPEFLTYFQNEAQLEKSRLLSDRFSAERPKGSFSTLEIQRTEQGDSAMYLCASSLAEGQFDEQYFGPGTRLTVT.

The CDR3 sequence: CASKQGSHGYTF. The CDR3 DNA follows: TGTGCCAGCAAACAGGGATCCCATGGCTACACCTTC. The chain uses TRBV28 and TRBJ1-2; D may be TRBD1 (6 bases). Trimming took 7 bases from V and 6 from J, leaving 12 bases between them. The CDR3 spans 12 residues. Germline CDR1 reads MDHEN; CDR2 reads SYDVKM.

The chain joins TRBV25-1 to TRBJ2-7; D may be TRBD2 (6 bases). Germline lookup yields CDR1 MGHDK and CDR2 SYGVNS. The V end was cut by 6 bases, the J end by 2 bases, with 14 bases between. The CDR3 runs 14 residues. CDR3 coding DNA: TGTGCCAGCAGGATGCCGGGGGTCCCCTACGAGCAGTACTTC. Its protein is CASRMPGVPYEQYF.

The chain couples TRBV6-5 to TRBJ1-5; perhaps TRBD1 as D (6 bases). Germline CDR1 reads MNHEY; CDR2 reads SVGAGI. Trimming pared 6 bases from V and 7 bases from J, leaving 19 bases between. The CDR3 consists of 15 residues. CDR3 nucleotides: TGTGCCAGCAGACTGGGACACACATCGGACCAGCCCCAGCATTTT. Translated, it gives CASRLGHTSDQPQHF.

The V gene is TRBV7-9, the J gene TRBJ2-6; possibly TRBD2 for D (5 bases). This CDR3 is 16 amino acids long. With 3 bases removed from V and 0 bases from J, the gap between germline ends came to 9 bases. The V gene's germline CDR1 is SEHNR and CDR2 FQNEAQ (reference sequence). The DNA for the CDR3 is TGTGCCAGCAGCTTTTTTGGGAGCTCTGGGGCCAACGTCCTGACTTTC. Translated, it gives CASSFFGSSGANVLTF. The variable domain in full, completed from reference TRBV7-9 and TRBJ2-6, reads DTGVSQNPRHKITKRGQNVTFRCDPISEHNRLYWYRQTLGQGPEFLTYFQNEAQLEKSRLLSDRFSAERPKGSFSTLEIQRTEQGDSAMYLCASSFFGSSGANVLTFGAGSRLTVL.

The chain joins TRBV7-2 to TRBJ1-3; TRBD1 matches 7 bases. Trimming cost V 0 bases and J 1 base; bases outside gene matches: 9. The CDR3 spans 18 residues. From germline, CDR1 is SGHTA and CDR2 FQGNSA. The DNA for the CDR3 is TGTGCCAGCAGCTTAGCGCAGGCAGGGGGGATTTCTGGAAACACCATATATTTT. Translation: CASSLAQAGGISGNTIYF.

The chain has TRBV13 and TRBJ1-1; the D is unclear. V lost 2 bases to trimming and J lost 0 bases, with 10 bases between them. Germline CDR1 is PRHDT and CDR2 is FYEKMQ (reference sequence). This CDR3 region has 15 residues. CDR3 protein: CASSLSRQVNTEAFF. For the CDR3, the DNA is TGTGCCAGCAGCTTAAGCCGACAAGTGAACACTGAAGCTTTCTTT.

The V gene is TRBV19, the J gene TRBJ1-2; D unresolved. The V end lost 3 bases, the J end lost 4 bases, and 12 bases lay between the germline ends. Germline lookup yields CDR1 LNHDA and CDR2 SQIVND (reference sequence). The CDR3 contains 14 residues. CDR3 coding DNA: TGTGCCAGTAGTATTATGACAATGCCCTATGGCTACACCTTC. Translated, it gives CASSIMTMPYGYTF.

V usage is TRBV25-1 and J usage is TRBJ1-5, with 7 bases fitting TRBD1. The trim removed 3 bases at V and 4 bases at J, leaving 9 bases unmatched. Germline loops: CDR1 MGHDK, CDR2 SYGVNS. CDR3 size: 16 residues. CDR3: CASSDSGGRRNQPQHF. CDR3 in DNA: TGTGCCAGCAGTGACTCAGGGGGACGTCGAAATCAGCCCCAGCATTTT.

This chain joins TRBV12-3 or TRBV12-4 and TRBJ1-5; no clear D gene. This CDR3 is built from 13 residues. V was shortened by 6 bases and J by 2 bases, with 8 bases between the two germline ends. CDR3: CASSLGRNQPQHF. The CDR3 DNA is TGTGCCAGCAGCCTCGGTCGCAATCAGCCCCAGCATTTT.

The CDR3 DNA follows: TGTGCCAGCCTACGAAGTGGGGGGACGGCTGAAAAACTGTTTTTT. Protein: CASLRSGGTAEKLFF. This rearrangement joins TRBV2 to TRBJ1-4; the D gene is possibly TRBD1 (5 bases). Trimming stripped 8 bases from V and 7 bases from J, with 20 bases between. CDR3 size: 15 residues. The V gene's germline CDR1 is SNHLY and CDR2 FYNNEI.

The chain is built from TRBV2 and TRBJ1-1, with 9 bases fitting TRBD1. V lost 5 bases to trimming and J lost 1 base; unmatched junction nucleotides: 5. CDR3 length: 15 amino acids. CDR1 SNHLY and CDR2 FYNNEI come from the germline V gene. CDR3 region: CASSRQGVPNTEAFF. In nucleotides, the CDR3 is TGTGCCAGCAGTAGACAGGGGGTGCCGAACACTGAAGCTTTCTTT.

In this sample, this clone turned up a few times. This sequence joins TRBV11-2 and TRBJ1-1, with D possibly matching TRBD1 (6 bases). Trimming cost V 5 bases and J 11 bases, with 18 bases left between them. This CDR3 is 13 amino acids long. CDR1 and CDR2 from the germline V gene are SGHAT and FQNNGV. As DNA, the CDR3 is TGTGCCAGCAGCCCGGCCGGGGGGCGCGGGGCTTTCTTT. Its translation: CASSPAGGRGAFF.

The J gene is TRBJ2-3, the V gene TRBV5-1, with 10 bases aligning to TRBD2. The length of the CDR3 is 16 residues. Germline CDR1 is SGHRS and CDR2 is YFSETQ. With V trimmed by 4 bases and J by 2 bases, 7 bases remained unmatched. CDR3 nucleotide sequence: TGCGCCAGCAGCCCTAACCTAGCGGGGGCCACAGATACGCAGTATTTT. This codes for CASSPNLAGATDTQYF.

The chain recombines TRBV10-3 with TRBJ1-1; D might be TRBD1 (5 bases). Germline V gene lookup returns CDR1 ENHRY and CDR2 SYGVKD. Trimming left V 4 bases short and J 0 bases short, with 12 bases between. This CDR3 has 15 residues. Written as DNA, the CDR3 is TGTGCCATCAGTGGCAGGGCAATTATGAACACTGAAGCTTTCTTT. Amino acids: CAISGRAIMNTEAFF.

This clone was counted only a few times. The chain carries TRBV9 and TRBJ2-1; the match to TRBD1 covers 8 bases. This CDR3 has 18 amino acids. After removal of 3 bases from V and 7 bases from J, the junction contained 18 bases not matched to a gene. Per the germline V gene, CDR1 is SGDLS and CDR2 is YYNGEE. The CDR3 DNA reads TGTGCCAGCAGCGCGAGGCCTATCACAGGGGGAGGTAGAAATGAGCAGTTCTTC. It yields the protein CASSARPITGGGRNEQFF. The whole variable domain, remainder taken from reference TRBV9 and TRBJ2-1, is DSGVTQTPKHLITATGQRVTLRCSPRSGDLSVYWYQQSLDQGLQFLIQYYNGEERAKGNILERFSAQQFPDLHSELNLSSLELGDSALYFCASSARPITGGGRNEQFFGPGTRLTVL.

The V call is TRBV9, the J call TRBJ1-2; D remains unclear. The CDR3 is 15 residues long. The germline V gene has CDR1 SGDLS and CDR2 YYNGEE. Between the trimmed V and J ends, which lost 0 bases and 1 base, there was a span of 10 bases. The CDR3 loop reads CASSVAYGFNYGYTF. The CDR3, as DNA: TGTGCCAGCAGCGTAGCTTACGGGTTTAACTATGGCTACACCTTC.

The chain recombines TRBV7-3 with TRBJ2-5, with 12 nucleotides matching TRBD2. CDR1 and CDR2 from the germline V gene are SGHTA and FQGTGA. The CDR3 length is 15 residues. With 4 bases clipped from V and 4 bases from J, the junction kept 4 bases outside the gene matches. The CDR3 DNA reads TGTGCCAGCAGCTATGGACTAGCGGGGCGAGAGACCCAGTACTTC. This sequence encodes CASSYGLAGRETQYF. Supplemented by reference TRBV7-3 and TRBJ2-5, the full variable domain reads GAGVSQTPSNKVTEKGKYVELRCDPISGHTALYWYRQSLGQGPEFLIYFQGTGAADDSGLPNDRFFAVRPEGSVSTLKIQRTERGDSAVYLCASSYGLAGRETQYFGPGTRLLVL.

V gene TRBV6-2 or TRBV6-3 combines with J gene TRBJ2-7; D might be TRBD1 (6 bases). Trimming stripped 2 bases from V and 8 bases from J, with 10 bases between. Per germline, CDR1 MNHEY and CDR2 SVGEGT. This CDR3 comprises 12 residues. This CDR3 is CASSYQGQKQYF. The CDR3 DNA sequence: TGTGCCAGCAGTTACCAAGGACAGAAGCAGTACTTC.

This clone was seen just once. The V call is TRBV5-4, the J call TRBJ2-1; possible D gene TRBD1, 5 bases. Germline CDR1 SGHNT, CDR2 YYREEE (reference sequence). The germline V and J ends were trimmed by 0 bases and 3 bases, with 10 bases remaining between them. The CDR3 contains 15 residues. The CDR3 bases are TGTGCCAGCAGCTTGGTAGGGGCCAGCTACAATGAGCAGTTCTTC. Protein: CASSLVGASYNEQFF.

V usage is TRBV3-1 (or the pseudogene TRBV3-2) and J usage is TRBJ2-1; TRBD2 matches 15 bases. CDR3 length: 17 amino acids. The V segment lost 1 base and the J segment 9 bases; nucleotides outside the gene matches: 7. The germline gives CDR1 LGHDT, CDR2 YNNKEL (reference sequence). Written as DNA, the CDR3 is TGTGCCAGCAGCCAAGCGGGACTAGCGGGGGGAATGGGTGAGCAGTTCTTC. Translating it yields CASSQAGLAGGMGEQFF.

This clone was seen a few times. This chain connects TRBV19 to TRBJ2-5; D possibly corresponds to TRBD1 (6 bases). Looked up from germline, CDR1 is LNHDA and CDR2 is SQIVND (reference sequence). Between the trimmed V and J ends, which lost 1 base and 5 bases, there was a span of 14 bases. There are 15 residues in the CDR3. The CDR3 bases are TGTGCCAGTAGTATAGGCCCAGGGGCTGGGGAGACCCAGTACTTC. Amino acid sequence: CASSIGPGAGETQYF.

This clone was detected only a few times. The J gene is TRBJ2-1, the V gene TRBV6-5; D may be TRBD2 (6 bases). The V end lost 5 bases, the J end lost 10 bases, and 12 bases lay between the germline ends. The germline gives CDR1 MNHEY, CDR2 SVGAGI. This CDR3 has 12 amino acids. In nucleotides, the CDR3 is TGTGCCAGCAGTCCGACGAGCGGGGAGCAGTTCTTC. As protein: CASSPTSGEQFF.

CDR3 coding DNA: TGTGCCAGCAGCACCCCCAGGGCTGGGACAGGAATTAACTATGGCTACACCTTC. It encodes CASSTPRAGTGINYGYTF. The genes are TRBV5-5 and TRBJ1-2; 8 bases are shared with TRBD1. The germline V gene has CDR1 SGHKS and CDR2 YYEKEE (reference sequence). V lost 4 bases to trimming and J lost 1 base; unmatched junction nucleotides: 15. The length of the CDR3 is 18 residues.

V gene TRBV19 combines with J gene TRBJ2-3; 7 positions agree with TRBD2. The CDR3 loop spans 16 amino acids. V shed 5 bases, J shed 2 bases, and the junction held 10 bases outside the gene matches. Germline CDR1 is LNHDA and CDR2 is SQIVND (reference sequence). CDR3 sequence: CASSPRGGGDTDTQYF. The DNA for the CDR3 is TGTGCCAGTAGTCCACGGGGCGGGGGAGACACAGATACGCAGTATTTT.

This clone was observed a few times. The chain links TRBV18 to TRBJ1-3; D unclear. V lost 3 bases and J 0 bases, leaving 15 bases between the germline ends. Per germline, CDR1 KGHSH and CDR2 LQKENI. CDR3 length: 17 amino acids. The chain's CDR3 is CASSPLVGDFSGNTIYF. The CDR3 nucleotides read TGTGCCAGCTCACCCCTCGTAGGAGATTTCTCTGGAAACACCATATATTTT.

The chain combines TRBV29-1 with TRBJ1-2, with unresolved D. The length of the CDR3 is 11 residues. V was trimmed by 6 bases and J by 5 bases, leaving 10 bases between them. Germline lookup yields CDR1 SQVTM and CDR2 ANQGSEA. The chain's CDR3 is CSVREYYGYTF. The DNA for the CDR3 is TGCAGCGTAAGGGAGTATTATGGCTACACCTTC.